This record looks at one TCR beta chain sequence and its context. What antigen it recognizes has not been identified. Base quality data are lacking; no much larger clone is found one base away. TCRbeta CDR3 regions were profiled with the immunoSEQ Assay using bias-controlled multiplex PCR amplification of genomic DNA. Turning to the authors' computational methods: To quantify the absolute abundance of each unique TCRbeta CDR3 region, the sequences were collapsed and filtered. Differential abundance was tested with a binomial (Fisher-equivalent) model and with a beta-binomial model adding time-dependent variance fitted from healthy donors. Clones with fewer than 5 combined templates were removed, and a clone was called differentially abundant if the clone's Benjamini-Hochberg FDR was below 0.01. Beta-binomial variance was modeled as a function of total template count across the two samples using the form v = (b*log(k)+a)^2. Here the immuneACCESS table is served through TCRdb, limited to in-frame sequences with V and J called. Missing clones are a known gap in these copies; in checked studies unresolved V genes cover under half, and the rest lacks a known reason. The V and J calls and clone size are taken from that table; D and trimming were inferred from the DNA. This sample lists around 57,000 clones; 80% to 90% were detected once. The ten largest clones capture less than 5.5% of the sample.

This sample was taken from a study of identifying expanded T cells in peripheral blood (dated by TCRdb to the late 2010s). In the study overall: Separate aliquots of the same genomic DNA pool were sequenced to produce technical replicates, and four replicates were compared in pairs.

From the cysteine through the phenylalanine, the CDR3 covers 17 amino acids. Only the CDR3 part of the read is kept: 51 bases, read in frame from the first base. V lost 3 bases and J lost 4 bases, and the count of bases not matched to a germline gene is 11. The CDR1 and CDR2 encoded by the germline V gene are KGHSH and LQKENI. Study-wide findings and limitations: The binomial model flagged around 1.2 differentially abundant clones between technical replicates but about 15 over roughly two weeks and about 19 over about 4 weeks. Both the number of clones called differentially abundant and the false-positive rate were significantly reduced by the beta-binomial model across all healthy-donor time intervals. It was expected by the authors that biological variance in healthy repertoires might increase further over much longer intervals, such as months to years. Variance in clone template counts between approximately two-week samples significantly increased with total template count across all healthy donors.

No immune events such as infections were documented for the healthy donors during the collection period. Blood repertoires from healthy donors were used as a training cohort for calibrating time-dependent variance in a beta-binomial model of differential abundance of T-cell clones. There were roughly 10 healthy donors in the training cohort, of whom 3 were female and 7 were male. An age range of roughly 29 to 65 years, with an average of about 45 years, was recorded for the donors. Obtained from a commercial supplier, whole blood was collected from each healthy donor at three time points set two weeks apart. For immunosequencing, genomic DNA was extracted from unsorted whole blood.

The sequence was collected from a person aged 18 to 75 in good health. Sequencing was performed on blood. The chain couples TRBV18 to TRBJ2-2, with TRBD1 matching 7 junction bases. The sequenced DNA: TGTGCCAGCTCACCTTCGTTCCAGGGGGTCGGCACCGGGGAGCTGTTTTTT. Its translation reads: CASSPSFQGVGTGELFF.